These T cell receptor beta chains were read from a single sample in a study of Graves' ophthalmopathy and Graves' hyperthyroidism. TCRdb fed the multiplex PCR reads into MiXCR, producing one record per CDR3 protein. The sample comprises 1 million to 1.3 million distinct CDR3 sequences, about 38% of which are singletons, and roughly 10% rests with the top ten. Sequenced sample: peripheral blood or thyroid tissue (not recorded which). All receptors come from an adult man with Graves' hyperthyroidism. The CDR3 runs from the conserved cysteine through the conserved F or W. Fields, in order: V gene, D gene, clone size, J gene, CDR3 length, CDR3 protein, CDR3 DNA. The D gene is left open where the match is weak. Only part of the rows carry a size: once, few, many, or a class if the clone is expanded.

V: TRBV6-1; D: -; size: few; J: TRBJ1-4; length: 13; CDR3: CATVGTSNEKLFF; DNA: TGTGCCACCGTGGGGACATCTAATGAAAAACTGTTTTTT
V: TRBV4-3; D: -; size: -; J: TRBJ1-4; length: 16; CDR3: CASSQDPPATNEKLFF; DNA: TGCGCCAGCAGCCAAGATCCCCCCGCAACTAATGAAAAACTGTTTTTT
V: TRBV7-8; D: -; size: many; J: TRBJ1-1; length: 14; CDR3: CASSSRGMNTEAFF; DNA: TGTGCCAGCAGCTCCCGAGGCATGAACACTGAAGCTTTCTTT
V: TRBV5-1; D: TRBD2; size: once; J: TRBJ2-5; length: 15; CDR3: CASSRPGLAGETQYF; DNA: TGTGCCAGCAGCCGTCCGGGACTAGCAGGAGAGACCCAGTACTTC
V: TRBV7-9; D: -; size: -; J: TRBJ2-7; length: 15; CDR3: CASSPRDPPWDEQYF; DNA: TGTGCCAGCAGCCCCCGGGACCCTCCATGGGACGAGCAGTACTTC
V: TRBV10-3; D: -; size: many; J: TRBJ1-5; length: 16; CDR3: CAISESGGAGNQPQHF; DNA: TGTGCCATCAGTGAATCGGGGGGCGCCGGCAATCAGCCCCAGCATTTT
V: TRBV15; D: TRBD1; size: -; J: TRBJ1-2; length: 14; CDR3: CATSSTTGGYGYTF; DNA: TGTGCCACCAGCAGCACGACAGGGGGCTATGGCTACACCTTC
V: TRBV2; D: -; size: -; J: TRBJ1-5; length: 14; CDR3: CASSERTLWTLQHF; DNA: TGTGCCAGCAGTGAAAGAACTTTGTGGACCCTACAGCATTTT
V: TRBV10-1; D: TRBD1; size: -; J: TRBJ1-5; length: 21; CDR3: CASSEEGQDPGQGSCNRPQHF; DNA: TGCGCCAGCAGTGAGGAGGGGCAAGACCCGGGACAGGGGTCTTGCAATCGGCCCCAGCATTTT
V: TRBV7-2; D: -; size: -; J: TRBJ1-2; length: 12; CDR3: CASSQTEYGYTF; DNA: TGTGCCAGCAGCCAGACAGAATATGGCTACACCTTC
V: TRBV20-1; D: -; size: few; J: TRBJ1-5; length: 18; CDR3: CSARVLGATVYSNQPQHF; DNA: TGCAGTGCTAGAGTGCTAGGGGCCACCGTCTATAGCAATCAGCCCCAGCATTTT
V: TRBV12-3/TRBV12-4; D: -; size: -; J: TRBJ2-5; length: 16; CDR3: CASSRSAGTGWETQYF; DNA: TGTGCCAGCAGCCGATCAGCGGGCACGGGGTGGGAGACCCAGTACTTC
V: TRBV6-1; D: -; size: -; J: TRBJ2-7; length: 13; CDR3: CASSEALTGIQYF; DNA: TGTGCCAGCAGTGAAGCCTTAACGGGGATTCAGTACTTC
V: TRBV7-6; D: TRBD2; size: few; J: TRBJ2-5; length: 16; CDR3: CASSSMGGGIQETQYF; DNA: TGTGCCAGCAGCTCTATGGGGGGGGGGATCCAAGAGACCCAGTACTTC
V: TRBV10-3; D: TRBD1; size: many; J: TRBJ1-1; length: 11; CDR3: CATGTALEAFF; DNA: TGTGCCACAGGGACAGCGCTTGAAGCTTTCTTT
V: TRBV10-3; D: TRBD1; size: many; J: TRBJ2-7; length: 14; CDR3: CAISLSGQGNEQYF; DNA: TGTGCCATCTCCTTGTCGGGACAGGGGAACGAGCAGTACTTC
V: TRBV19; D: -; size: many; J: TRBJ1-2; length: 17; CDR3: CASSMDLLDVSERGYTF; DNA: TGTGCCAGTAGTATGGACCTATTAGACGTTTCAGAGCGTGGCTACACCTTC
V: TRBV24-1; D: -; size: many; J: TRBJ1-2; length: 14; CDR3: CATSDYRQNSGYTF; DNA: TGTGCCACCAGTGATTACCGACAGAACTCTGGCTACACCTTC
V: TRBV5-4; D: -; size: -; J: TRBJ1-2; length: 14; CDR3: CASSLNIANYGYTF; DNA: TGTGCCAGCAGCTTAAATATAGCTAACTATGGCTACACCTTC
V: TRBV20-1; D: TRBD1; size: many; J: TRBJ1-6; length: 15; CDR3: CSARERTGGNSPLHF; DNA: TGCAGTGCTAGAGAGCGGACAGGCGGCAATTCACCCCTCCACTTT
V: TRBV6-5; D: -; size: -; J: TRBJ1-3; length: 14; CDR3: CASSYRTSGNTIYF; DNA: TGTGCCAGCAGTTACAGGACCTCTGGAAACACCATATATTTT
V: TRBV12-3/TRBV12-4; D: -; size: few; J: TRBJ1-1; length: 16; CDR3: CASSPPGLRGYTEAFF; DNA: TGTGCCAGCAGTCCGCCGGGACTAAGGGGGTATACTGAAGCTTTCTTT
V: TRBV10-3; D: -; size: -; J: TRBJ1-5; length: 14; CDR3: CAISGQPPDGSQHF; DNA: TGTGCCATCAGTGGACAGCCACCGGATGGATCCCAGCATTTT
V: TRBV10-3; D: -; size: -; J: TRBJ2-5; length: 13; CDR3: CAIRRTGQETQYF; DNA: TGTGCCATCAGGAGAACGGGGCAAGAGACCCAGTACTTC